A selection of T cell receptor beta chains follows, all from one sample in a study of identical twins. TCRdb re-analysed the 5' RACE reads in MiXCR, keeping a single row per CDR3 protein. The sample includes some 97,000 distinct CDR3 sequences, around 5.5% of them seen just once. Specimen: memory T cells sorted from blood. The receptors stem from a woman in her fifties or sixties in good health. Each CDR3 is given with its conserved first and last residue. Fields, in order: clone size, CDR3 length, J gene, V gene, D gene, CDR3 protein, CDR3 DNA. D genes are given only for firm matches. Where a row states a size, it is once, few, many or the class of an expanded clone; other rows omit it.

many,14,TRBJ1-3,TRBV5-1,.,CASSPDLSGNTIYF,TGCGCCAGCAGCCCGGATTTGTCGGGAAACACCATATATTTT
many,14,TRBJ1-1,TRBV5-5,.,CASSQGAANTEAFF,TGTGCCAGCAGCCAAGGGGCAGCGAACACTGAAGCTTTCTTT
.,13,TRBJ2-1,TRBV7-9,.,CESRFSSYNEQFF,TGTGAGTCGCGGTTTAGCTCCTACAATGAGCAGTTCTTC
.,16,TRBJ2-7,TRBV6-6,TRBD2,CASSFRTSGRSYEQYF,TGTGCCAGCAGTTTCCGGACTAGCGGGAGATCCTACGAGCAGTACTTC
many,15,TRBJ2-7,TRBV18,.,CASSPRAPPVYEQYF,TGTGCCAGCTCACCAAGGGCTCCCCCGGTATACGAGCAGTACTTC
.,15,TRBJ2-7,TRBV5-1,TRBD2,CASSPIAGGPYEQYF,TGCGCCAGCAGCCCCATAGCGGGAGGACCGTACGAGCAGTACTTC
many,18,TRBJ2-6,TRBV5-6,TRBD2,CASSRDGLAGRGANVLTF,TGTGCCAGCAGTCGGGACGGTCTAGCGGGACGAGGGGCCAACGTCCTGACTTTC
few,17,TRBJ2-5,TRBV27,TRBD1,CASSLYWTGKFEETQYF,TGTGCCAGCAGTTTATATTGGACAGGGAAGTTTGAGGAGACCCAGTACTTC
many,15,TRBJ1-1,TRBV20-1,TRBD1,CSARDFGTGVTEAFF,TGCAGTGCTAGAGATTTCGGGACAGGGGTCACTGAAGCTTTCTTT
.,12,TRBJ2-1,TRBV20-1,TRBD2,CSAKVSGRGEFF,TGCAGTGCTAAGGTTAGCGGGAGAGGAGAGTTCTTC
many,16,TRBJ2-3,TRBV7-2,.,CASSSGAGTSTDTQYF,TGTGCCAGCAGCTCAGGGGCAGGGACTAGCACAGATACGCAGTATTTT
many,16,TRBJ2-1,TRBV19,TRBD1,CASSRTGLSSYNEQFF,TGTGCCAGTAGCCGGACAGGGCTCAGCTCCTACAATGAGCAGTTCTTC
.,14,TRBJ2-5,TRBV7-3,TRBD2,CASSTTSGSETQYF,TGTGCCAGCAGCACGACTAGCGGATCGGAGACCCAGTACTTC
.,14,TRBJ1-1,TRBV20-1,.,CSAAVGGMNTEAFF,TGCAGTGCTGCTGTGGGAGGAATGAACACTGAAGCTTTCTTT
few,12,TRBJ1-5,TRBV19,.,CASSMTGQPQHF,TGTGCCAGTAGTATGACCGGGCAGCCCCAGCATTTT
many,13,TRBJ2-1,TRBV11-2,.,CASSFALRGEQFF,TGTGCCAGCAGCTTCGCCCTAAGGGGTGAGCAGTTCTTC
many,12,TRBJ2-3,TRBV28,.,CASSADTDTQYF,TGTGCCAGCAGTGCCGACACAGATACGCAGTATTTT
many,15,TRBJ1-5,TRBV5-1,.,CASSLGPEINQPQHF,TGCGCCAGCAGCTTGGGACCTGAAATCAATCAGCCCCAGCATTTT
few,16,TRBJ2-1,TRBV2,TRBD2,CASRGGTGWEYNEQFF,TGTGCCAGCAGGGGAGGGACGGGTTGGGAATACAATGAGCAGTTCTTC
many,15,TRBJ2-3,TRBV6-5,.,CASSYRGSSTDTQYF,TGTGCCAGCAGTTACAGGGGCTCGAGCACAGATACGCAGTATTTT
.,14,TRBJ2-2,TRBV5-1,.,CASSSNLNTGELFF,TGCGCCAGCAGCTCAAATCTTAACACCGGGGAGCTGTTTTTT
many,16,TRBJ2-1,TRBV12-5,TRBD2,CASGRLAGGSYNEQFF,TGTGCTAGTGGCCGACTAGCGGGAGGATCCTACAATGAGCAGTTCTTC
many,13,TRBJ2-5,TRBV20-1,.,CSAVSGFQETQYF,TGCAGTGCTGTTAGCGGATTCCAAGAGACCCAGTACTTC
many,17,TRBJ2-6,TRBV5-1,.,CASSALDGGSGANVLTF,TGCGCCAGCAGCGCTTTGGACGGCGGGTCTGGGGCCAACGTCCTGACTTTC
many,15,TRBJ2-2,TRBV27,TRBD2,CASTVAGPNTGELFF,TGTGCCAGCACAGTAGCGGGACCGAACACCGGGGAGCTGTTTTTT
many,15,TRBJ1-5,TRBV7-9,.,CASSLGPGRGQPQHF,TGTGCCAGCAGCTTAGGTCCAGGGAGAGGCCAGCCCCAGCATTTT
.,12,TRBJ1-2,TRBV20-1,.,CSASQGLYGYTF,TGCAGTGCATCACAGGGTCTCTATGGCTACACCTTC
.,13,TRBJ2-1,TRBV6-6,.,CASSHSESIEQFF,TGTGCCAGCAGTCATAGCGAGTCGATTGAGCAGTTCTTC
many,14,TRBJ1-1,TRBV12-3/TRBV12-4,.,CASSLAGEGTEAFF,TGTGCCAGCAGTTTAGCGGGGGAGGGCACTGAAGCTTTCTTT
many,19,TRBJ2-4,TRBV20-1,TRBD2,CSAKSPGLAGAMAKNIQYF,TGCAGTGCTAAATCTCCGGGCCTAGCGGGAGCAATGGCCAAAAACATTCAGTACTTC
few,15,TRBJ2-1,TRBV15,.,CATSRDNGDMSEQFF,TGTGCCACCAGCAGAGATAATGGAGATATGAGTGAGCAGTTCTTC
many,14,TRBJ1-2,TRBV7-8,TRBD1,CASSLGTGIYGYTF,TGTGCCAGCAGCTTAGGGACAGGGATCTATGGCTACACCTTC
few,16,TRBJ2-1,TRBV3-1,TRBD2,CASSQGTSGSYNEQFF,TGTGCCAGCAGCCAAGGCACTAGCGGTTCCTACAATGAGCAGTTCTTC
.,15,TRBJ2-1,TRBV11-2,.,CASSFRDSVYNEQFF,TGTGCCAGCAGCTTCCGGGACTCCGTCTACAATGAGCAGTTCTTC
many,14,TRBJ1-1,TRBV18,.,CASSPGIMNTEAFF,TGTGCCAGCTCACCCGGAATCATGAACACTGAAGCTTTCTTT
many,12,TRBJ2-5,TRBV7-9,.,CASSLSGGTQYF,TGTGCCAGCAGCTTAAGTGGAGGGACCCAGTACTTC
many,14,TRBJ2-1,TRBV20-1,TRBD2,CSAQPGLAGDEQFF,TGCAGTGCCCAGCCGGGACTAGCGGGTGATGAGCAGTTCTTC
many,15,TRBJ2-3,TRBV2,TRBD2,CASKKRLAATDTQYF,TGTGCCAGCAAGAAACGACTAGCGGCCACAGATACGCAGTATTTT
many,17,TRBJ2-6,TRBV7-2,.,CASSPAPRRSGANVLTF,TGTGCCAGCAGCCCGGCACCCCGGAGGTCTGGGGCCAACGTCCTGACTTTC
many,17,TRBJ1-5,TRBV19,.,CASSIHRKSFSNQPQHF,TGTGCCAGTAGTATTCACAGAAAAAGTTTTAGCAATCAGCCCCAGCATTTT
many,14,TRBJ1-2,TRBV7-9,.,CASSQGGREYGYTF,TGTGCCAGCAGCCAAGGCGGCAGGGAATATGGCTACACCTTC
many,15,TRBJ1-1,TRBV5-1,.,CASSTAGQTFSEAFF,TGCGCCAGCAGCACCGCTGGACAGACATTTTCTGAAGCTTTCTTT
many,11,TRBJ2-3,TRBV20-1,.,CSASLADTQYF,TGCAGTGCTTCCCTAGCGGATACGCAGTATTTT
many,13,TRBJ1-6,TRBV5-1,.,CASSPSENSPLHF,TGCGCCAGCAGTCCGTCGGAGAATTCACCCCTCCACTTT
many,15,TRBJ1-2,TRBV10-3,.,CAISGSLTANYGYTF,TGTGCCATCAGTGGCAGCTTAACCGCTAACTATGGCTACACCTTC
many,14,TRBJ1-1,TRBV2,TRBD1,CASSAGGQNTEAFF,TGTGCCAGCAGTGCAGGGGGCCAGAACACTGAAGCTTTCTTT